This TCR beta chain derives from a study of CD8 T cells in ankylosing spondylitis (TCRdb year 2017). Some background on the complete study: To find TCR variants linked to disease, the study profiled T cell receptor beta repertoires in ankylosing spondylitis patients and healthy donors. In total, the full study cohort was made up of roughly 110 healthy donors and 25 ankylosing spondylitis patients. Samples of peripheral blood were taken, and for ankylosing spondylitis patients, synovial fluid was collected as well.

Results and caveats for the whole study, not just this receptor: The disease-linked clones were reported as significantly enriched in matched synovial fluid samples from ankylosing spondylitis patients. Blood from ankylosing spondylitis patients appeared to be characterized by a TCR beta motif composed of under 10 highly homologous amino acid variants. The disease-linked clones had a CD8+ phenotype and were found at relatively low frequencies in peripheral blood. Some motif variants were previously reported in synovial fluid and blood of reactive arthritis patients, suggesting common disease-initiation mechanisms.

This clonotype appeared many times. Its recognized antigen is unknown. Base qualities are missing; no much larger clone stands one base away. TCRdb shows the sequencer as Illumina HiSeq 2500. TCR beta libraries were prepared by quantitative 5'-RACE with molecular barcodes. The published analysis was carried out like this. Disease-linked TCR variants were identified with a new computational method built on a probabilistic model of VDJ rearrangement. TCRdb cleaned the public reads at Q25 with fastp, built clones with MiXCR and kept in-frame beta chains. Rows are combined by CDR3 protein, so each entry shows the most common genes and DNA. The V and J calls come from TCRdb's annotation, not from the publication. This sample gives about 150,000 distinct CDR3 sequences in total; under 35% of them show up just once. The top ten clones comprise 6% of the sample. Measured from the cysteine to the phenylalanine, the CDR3 is 12 residues long. The sequence is cut down to CDR3 DNA, 36 bases in frame from base 1. Trimming costs V 4 bases and J 8 bases, and their ends lie 12 bases apart. The germline V gene sets CDR1 to SQVTM and CDR2 to ANQGSEA.

Synovial fluid samples and blood samples obtained from the same ankylosing spondylitis patients were matched. The chain is encoded by TRBV29-1 joined to TRBJ2-4; the D call is tentative, TRBD1 or TRBD2, as each matches 5 bases. Sample: synovial fluid, either unsorted or a sorted T cell fraction (not recorded which). This receptor was taken from a male donor with ankylosing spondylitis. The CDR3 protein sequence reads: CSVVGVGDIQYF. In nucleotides, the sequence is TGCAGCGTTGTGGGGGTAGGGGACATTCAGTACTTC.